One sample yielded the 29 T cell receptor beta chains listed below, sequenced in a study of blood T cell repertoires in COVID-19. Clones were sequenced by immunoSEQ multiplex PCR, and TCRdb holds only the in-frame ones, with some missing. The data hold around 150,000 clones, with 70% to 80% observed a single time. The sample was peripheral blood. These TCRs come from a man aged 50 to 59 with acute or convalescent COVID-19.

This clone was counted a few times. This chain connects TRBV5-6 to TRBJ1-1, with D unclear. Trimming cost V 4 bases and J 1 base, with 11 bases left between them. CDR1 is SGHDT, CDR2 YYEEEE, per germline. This CDR3 is built from 14 residues. In DNA form, the CDR3 reads TGTGCCAGCAGCCCGGCGGGGTGGAACACTGAAGCTTTCTTT. It specifies CASSPAGWNTEAFF.

V is TRBV5-1 and J is TRBJ1-5; D is possibly TRBD1 (5 bases). Trimming cost V 0 bases and J 7 bases, with 14 bases left between them. This CDR3 comprises 15 residues. Per the germline V gene, CDR1 is SGHRS and CDR2 is YFSETQ. The CDR3 nucleotides are TGCGCCAGCAGCTTGGGTGGGGCCCAAGGGCAGCCCCAGCATTTT. It specifies CASSLGGAQGQPQHF.

This chain uses TRBV28 with TRBJ1-5; the D is unclear. CDR1 MDHEN and CDR2 SYDVKM come from the germline V gene. The CDR3 has 16 amino acids. Trimming left V 5 bases short and J 7 bases short, with 21 bases between. The CDR3 DNA sequence: TGTGCCAGCAGTGTTGGAGGGAAGGGCGGAGGGCAGCCCCAGCATTTT. It specifies CASSVGGKGGGQPQHF.

The J gene is TRBJ1-1, the V gene TRBV28, with 8 bases identical to TRBD1. Germline trimming cut 2 bases from V and 6 bases from J; bases unmatched to any gene: 5. This CDR3 contains 14 residues. The V gene's germline CDR1 is MDHEN and CDR2 SYDVKM. The DNA of the CDR3 is TGTGCCAGCAGTTTAGCCACAGGGGGTTCTGAAGCTTTCTTT. Its translation is CASSLATGGSEAFF.

V and J are TRBV2 and TRBJ1-6; D is ambiguous. The germline V gene has CDR1 SNHLY and CDR2 FYNNEI. This CDR3 region has 13 residues. V was cut by 6 bases and J by 7 bases, with 10 bases left in between. CDR3: CASREGWNSPLHF. The CDR3 region has the DNA TGTGCCAGCAGGGAGGGCTGGAATTCACCCCTCCACTTT. Complete variable domain (other parts from reference TRBV2 and TRBJ1-6): EPEVTQTPSHQVTQMGQEVILRCVPISNHLYFYWYRQILGQKVEFLVSFYNNEISEKSEIFDDQFSVERPDGSNFTLKIRSTKLEDSAMYFCASREGWNSPLHFGNGTRLTVT.

This rearrangement joins TRBV11-2 to TRBJ2-1; 10 bases line up with TRBD2. This CDR3 is built from 17 residues. Germline trimming cut 0 bases from V and 3 bases from J; bases unmatched to any gene: 5. CDR1 and CDR2 from the germline V gene are SGHAT and FQNNGV. The CDR3 DNA sequence: TGTGCCAGCAGCTTAGATGCCTCTAGCGGGGGCTACAATGAGCAGTTCTTC. Its protein is CASSLDASSGGYNEQFF.

This chain connects TRBV4-1 to TRBJ2-1; 8 nucleotides align to TRBD1. Trimming removed 6 bases from V and 5 bases from J; junction bases left unmatched: 9. Germline V gene data show CDR1 as MGHRA and CDR2 as YSYEKL. CDR3 length equals 15 residues. The chain's CDR3 is CASSLSDRADNEQFF. CDR3 in DNA: TGCGCCAGCAGTCTTTCGGACAGGGCGGACAATGAGCAGTTCTTC.

This chain connects TRBV24-1 to TRBJ2-5, with TRBD2 as a possible D gene (6 bases). Germline V gene data show CDR1 as KGHDR and CDR2 as SFDVKD. The ends were cut back, 3 bases at V and 5 bases at J, with 9 bases in the middle. The CDR3 has 13 residues. In DNA form, the CDR3 reads TGTGCCACCAGTGATCCTAGCGTCGAGACCCAGTACTTC. As protein: CATSDPSVETQYF.

The genes are TRBV12-5 and TRBJ2-5, with D possibly TRBD2 on 6 matching bases. The V end lost 3 bases, the J end lost 5 bases, and 13 bases lay between the germline ends. The CDR3 consists of 14 residues. CDR1 and CDR2 (germline): LGHNT, FRNRAP. CDR3 residues: CASGFTGGRETQYF. The CDR3 DNA reads TGTGCTAGTGGTTTCACCGGGGGTAGGGAGACCCAGTACTTC.

The chain recombines TRBV3-1 (or the pseudogene TRBV3-2) with TRBJ2-7, with D perhaps matching TRBD2 (5 bases). The CDR3 sequence is 14 residues long. V lost 4 bases and J 3 bases, leaving 13 bases between the germline ends. CDR1 and CDR2 (germline): LGHDT, YNNKEL (reference sequence). CDR3 DNA: TGTGCCAGCAGCCCCGGGATCAGGCTCTACGAGCAGTACTTC. Amino acids: CASSPGIRLYEQYF.

In this sample, this clone turned up a few times. This chain uses TRBV7-9 with TRBJ1-2; 8 bases map to TRBD1. Trimming at V came to 2 bases and at J to 2 bases, leaving 7 bases not matched to a gene. The CDR3 is 16 residues long. Germline V gene data show CDR1 as SEHNR and CDR2 as FQNEAQ (reference sequence). CDR3 amino acids: CASSLIRTGKNYGYTF. The CDR3 DNA reads as TGTGCCAGCAGCTTAATCCGGACAGGGAAGAACTATGGCTACACCTTC.

The J gene is TRBJ2-3, the V gene TRBV10-2; D may be TRBD2 (6 bases). V was clipped by 3 bases and J by 2 bases, with 12 bases between them. CDR1 WSHSY and CDR2 SAAADI come from the germline V gene. CDR3 size: 15 residues. The CDR3 sequence: CASSEMAGITDTQYF. The CDR3 DNA is TGCGCCAGCAGTGAAATGGCGGGGATCACAGATACGCAGTATTTT.

Only a few counts were recorded for this clone. V and J are TRBV19 and TRBJ1-2, with D uncertain. Germline V gives CDR1 LNHDA, CDR2 SQIVND (reference sequence). The V gene lost 7 bases and the J gene lost 5 bases, with 14 bases spanning the gap. The length of the CDR3 is 13 residues. For the CDR3, the DNA is TGTGCCAGTACCCCGGGGAGCACGTATGGCTACACCTTC. Translation gives CASTPGSTYGYTF.

This clone is a singleton in its sample. This rearrangement joins TRBV28 to TRBJ2-1, with 9 bases lining up with TRBD1. The CDR3 covers 16 residues. Trimming removed 4 bases from V and 5 bases from J; junction bases left unmatched: 9. Germline values: CDR1 MDHEN, CDR2 SYDVKM. CDR3 loop: CASSSTGGLGNNEQFF. The CDR3 DNA is TGTGCCAGCAGTTCGACAGGGGGGTTAGGAAACAATGAGCAGTTCTTC.

V is TRBV27 and J is TRBJ1-2; D call uncertain. The CDR3 covers 13 residues. V lost 8 bases and J 3 bases, leaving 13 bases between the germline ends. Germline CDR1 and CDR2: MNHEY and SMNVEV (reference sequence). DNA of the CDR3: TGTGCCAGCGGCTCCCTCGGGGACTATGGCTACACCTTC. Translating gives CASGSLGDYGYTF.

The V gene is TRBV18, the J gene TRBJ1-2; D not certain. The length of the CDR3 is 12 residues. CDR1 is KGHSH, CDR2 LQKENI, per germline. The ends were cut back, 1 base at V and 6 bases at J, with 6 bases in the middle. This chain's CDR3 is CASSPRSDGYTF. The CDR3 bases are TGTGCCAGCTCACCACGCAGCGATGGCTACACCTTC.

In this sample, this clone turned up once. V usage is TRBV29-1 and J usage is TRBJ2-7; TRBD2 agrees at 9 bases. V gave up 4 bases and J gave up 1 base; unmatched junction bases: 2. Germline CDR1 SQVTM, CDR2 ANQGSEA. This CDR3 contains 13 residues. The CDR3 DNA follows: TGCAGCGTTGGCGGGGGGGAATCCTACGAGCAGTACTTC. Protein sequence: CSVGGGESYEQYF.

The chain employs TRBV5-1 and TRBJ1-2; 9 bases are shared with TRBD1. CDR3 length equals 16 residues. V was pared by 0 bases and J by 6 bases, with 9 bases of the junction left unmatched. Germline V gives CDR1 SGHRS, CDR2 YFSETQ. The CDR3 sequence is CASSLGGGTGWNGYTF. The CDR3 coding sequence is TGCGCCAGCAGCTTGGGCGGTGGGACAGGGTGGAATGGCTACACCTTC.

This clone has just a few counts. The chain is built from TRBV19 and TRBJ2-2, with a possible D match to TRBD1 (6 bases). V lost 6 bases and J lost 6, with 11 bases in between. The CDR3 contains 13 residues. Per the germline V gene, CDR1 is LNHDA and CDR2 is SQIVND (reference sequence). CDR3 sequence: CASRSGGPGELFF. In DNA form, the CDR3 reads TGTGCCAGTAGAAGTGGGGGCCCCGGGGAGCTGTTTTTT.

The chain recombines TRBV5-6 with TRBJ2-3, with unresolved D. Trimming took off 4 bases at V and 1 base at J, with 16 bases between the two ends. This CDR3 has 16 residues. From germline, CDR1 is SGHDT and CDR2 YYEEEE. CDR3 sequence reads: CASSPTRGWGTDTQYF. The CDR3 DNA sequence: TGTGCCAGCAGCCCCACACGCGGTTGGGGCACAGATACGCAGTATTTT.

The chain is built from TRBV4-1 and TRBJ1-3; no definite D call. V lost 1 base and J 0 bases, leaving 13 bases between the germline ends. This CDR3 comprises 17 residues. CDR1 and CDR2 from the germline V gene are MGHRA and YSYEKL. Here the CDR3 DNA reads TGCGCCAGCAGCCAAGGGGCAGGATCCATCTCTGGAAACACCATATATTTT. This sequence encodes CASSQGAGSISGNTIYF.

The CDR3 loop reads CATGAGGGTDTQYF. CDR3 sequence (DNA): TGTGCCACCGGAGCGGGGGGGGGCACAGATACGCAGTATTTT. J is TRBJ2-3 and V is TRBV24-1; 10 positions agree with TRBD2. The CDR3 has 14 amino acids. Germline assignment: CDR1 KGHDR and CDR2 SFDVKD. Trimming cost V 9 bases and J 1 base; bases outside gene matches: 3.

The rearrangement uses TRBV7-8 and TRBJ1-3, with TRBD1 as a possible D gene (5 bases). This CDR3 contains 15 residues. V was shortened by 5 bases and J by 0 bases, with 11 bases between the two germline ends. Germline assignment: CDR1 SGHVS and CDR2 FQNEAQ. CDR3 sequence reads: CASSPDSISGNTIYF. The CDR3 nucleotides read TGTGCCAGCAGCCCCGACAGTATCTCTGGAAACACCATATATTTT.

The CDR3 DNA reads as TGTGCCAGCAGTGAAGGGGGACAGGGGGGCTATGGCTACACCTTC. Its translation: CASSEGGQGGYGYTF. V is TRBV6-1 and J is TRBJ1-2; 11 bases fit TRBD1. The germline CDR1 and CDR2 sequences are MNHNS and SASEGT. The CDR3 runs 15 residues. V was clipped by 1 base and J by 4 bases; unmatched bases: 2.

V usage is TRBV4-1 and J usage is TRBJ2-3; TRBD2 aligns across 7 bases. This CDR3 is 14 amino acids long. V was pared by 8 bases and J by 3 bases, with 8 bases of the junction left unmatched. Germline values: CDR1 MGHRA, CDR2 YSYEKL. Here the CDR3 reads CASGGGGKTDTQYF. In nucleotides, the CDR3 is TGCGCCAGCGGGGGGGGAGGGAAAACAGATACGCAGTATTTT.

This rearrangement joins TRBV14 to TRBJ2-7; 7 bases are shared with TRBD1. CDR1 and CDR2 from the germline V gene are SGHDN and FVKESK. The CDR3 loop spans 13 amino acids. Trimming cost V 3 bases and J 8 bases; bases outside gene matches: 7. CDR3 sequence reads: CASSHSDRDKQYV. CDR3 bases: TGTGCCAGCAGCCACAGTGACAGGGATAAGCAGTACGTC.

V gene TRBV29-1 combines with J gene TRBJ1-1, with D perhaps TRBD1 (6 bases). Trimming removed 4 bases at V and 1 base at J, with 10 bases between. The germline CDR1 and CDR2 sequences are SQVTM and ANQGSEA. The CDR3 totals 13 residues. The CDR3 sequence is CSVAGQSNTEAFF. The CDR3 DNA reads TGCAGCGTTGCCGGACAGTCGAACACTGAAGCTTTCTTT.

For this clone: This sample also contains other DNA sequences that code for the same CDR3. This chain links TRBV20-1 with TRBJ1-1; D remains unclear. V lost 3 bases and J 4 bases, leaving 9 bases between the germline ends. This CDR3 is built from 12 residues. Germline-derived CDR1 and CDR2 are DFQATT and SNEGSKA (reference sequence). The chain's CDR3 is CSASSGITEAFF. The CDR3 DNA reads TGCAGTGCTAGTTCAGGCATCACTGAAGCTTTCTTT.

V is TRBV27 and J is TRBJ2-3; D possibly corresponds to TRBD2 (5 bases). The length of the CDR3 is 16 residues. CDR1 MNHEY and CDR2 SMNVEV come from the germline V gene (reference sequence). With 3 bases removed from V and 2 bases from J, the gap between germline ends came to 15 bases. This CDR3 reads CASSFYTSGDTDTQYF. CDR3 bases: TGTGCCAGCAGTTTCTACACTAGTGGGGACACAGATACGCAGTATTTT.